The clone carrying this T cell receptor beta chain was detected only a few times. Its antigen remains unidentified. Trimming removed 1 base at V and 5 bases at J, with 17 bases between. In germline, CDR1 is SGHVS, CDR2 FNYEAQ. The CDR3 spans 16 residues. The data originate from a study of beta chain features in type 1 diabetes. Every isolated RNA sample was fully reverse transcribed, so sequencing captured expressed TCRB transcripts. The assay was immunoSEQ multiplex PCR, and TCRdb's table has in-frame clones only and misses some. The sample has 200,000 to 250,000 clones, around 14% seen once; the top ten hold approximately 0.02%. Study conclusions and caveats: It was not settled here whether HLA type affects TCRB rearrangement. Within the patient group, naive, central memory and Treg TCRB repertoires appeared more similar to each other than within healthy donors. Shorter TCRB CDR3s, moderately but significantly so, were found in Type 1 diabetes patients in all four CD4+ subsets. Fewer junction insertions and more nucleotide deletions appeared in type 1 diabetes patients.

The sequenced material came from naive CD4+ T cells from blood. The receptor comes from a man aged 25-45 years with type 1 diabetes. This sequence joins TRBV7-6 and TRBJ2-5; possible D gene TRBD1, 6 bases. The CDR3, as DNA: TGTGCCAGCAGCTTAGTAGGGACAATTCCTCGGGAGACCCAGTACTTC. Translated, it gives CASSLVGTIPRETQYF.